The rows below give T cell receptor beta chains drawn from one sample of a study of blood T cell repertoires in COVID-19. Sequencing used immunoSEQ multiplex PCR; TCRdb keeps in-frame clones, though not all of them. The sample lists about 83,000 clones; roughly 86% were seen once. Sequences were obtained from peripheral blood. The receptors stem from a man between 45 and 60 years old with active COVID-19. Both conserved end residues are part of each CDR3. A D gene is named only where the DNA matches it firmly. Size is stated for part of the rows, as once, few or many counts, or as a class when the clone is expanded.

size,D,V,J,DNA,CDR3
NA,TRBD1,TRBV6-5,TRBJ1-2,TGTGCCAGCAGTTCGACAGGGGTTTCCGACTATGGCTACACCTTC,CASSSTGVSDYGYTF
NA,TRBD1,TRBV6-6,TRBJ2-4,TGTGCCAGCAGCCCAGACAGGGTGGCCAAAAACATTCAGTACTTC,CASSPDRVAKNIQYF
NA,TRBD1,TRBV29-1,TRBJ1-2,TGCAGCGTTGGCCCCGGGACAGGGGGAAACTATGGCTACACCTTC,CSVGPGTGGNYGYTF
NA,TRBD1,TRBV11-2,TRBJ2-3,TGTGCCAGCAGCCGGGACAGGGGGGAGACAGATACGCAGTATTTT,CASSRDRGETDTQYF
NA,NA,TRBV6-2/TRBV6-3,TRBJ2-7,TGTGCCAGCAGTTACCCGGCGGGGTTGACCTACGAGCAGTACTTC,CASSYPAGLTYEQYF
NA,TRBD2,TRBV11-3,TRBJ2-1,TGTGCCAGCAGCTTAGGGGGGACTAGCGGGAGCAATGAGCAGTTCTTC,CASSLGGTSGSNEQFF
NA,NA,TRBV6-6,TRBJ2-3,TGTGCCAGCAGGTGGACTACCACAGATACGCAGTATTTT,CASRWTTTDTQYF
NA,NA,TRBV2,TRBJ1-6,TGTGCCAGCAATCGGGGTGTATCGTCACCCCTCCACTTT,CASNRGVSSPLHF
NA,NA,TRBV11-3,TRBJ1-1,TGTGCCAGCTCGGGACACCCGAACACTGAAGCTTTCTTT,CASSGHPNTEAFF
NA,TRBD1,TRBV10-3,TRBJ1-1,TGTGCCATCAGTATAGGGGGCGCGGACACTGAAGCTTTCTTT,CAISIGGADTEAFF
NA,NA,TRBV9,TRBJ1-6,TGTGCCAGCAGCGTTCAGGGAGGTTCACCCCTCCACTTT,CASSVQGGSPLHF
NA,TRBD1,TRBV5-1,TRBJ2-7,TGCGCCAGCAGCCCGGACAGGGGATTATCCTACGAGCAGTACTTC,CASSPDRGLSYEQYF
NA,TRBD2,TRBV28,TRBJ2-1,TGTGCCAGCAGCTCACCGCCCCAAGGACTAGCGGGAGGCAGGGCCGTCAATGAGCAGTTCTTC,CASSSPPQGLAGGRAVNEQFF
NA,TRBD1,TRBV4-3,TRBJ2-7,TGCGCCAGCAGCCAACACAGGGGCTCCTACGAGCAGTACTTC,CASSQHRGSYEQYF
NA,NA,TRBV10-2,TRBJ2-5,TGCGCCAGCAGTGAGTCGAGGTTGGAGACCCAGTACTTC,CASSESRLETQYF
NA,TRBD1,TRBV27,TRBJ1-4,TGTGCCAGCAGACAGGGGACTGCAACTAATGAAAAACTGTTTTTT,CASRQGTATNEKLFF
NA,TRBD2,TRBV3-1/TRBV3-2,TRBJ2-1,TGTGCCAGCAGCCCCTATGGCGACCGCGGGGGGTTTGAGCAGTTCTTC,CASSPYGDRGGFEQFF
NA,NA,TRBV7-9,TRBJ2-3,TGTGCCAGCAGCTTAATCGTTACGCAGTATTTT,CASSLIVTQYF
NA,TRBD1,TRBV19,TRBJ1-1,TGTGCCAGTAAGATGGGACAGACGTACACTGAAGCTTTCTTT,CASKMGQTYTEAFF
once,TRBD1,TRBV7-8,TRBJ2-6,TGTGCCAGCAGCCCCCGGGACAGAGTTACCTCTGGGGCCAACGTCCTGACTTTC,CASSPRDRVTSGANVLTF
few,TRBD1,TRBV5-6,TRBJ2-2,TGTGCCAGCAGCGCGACAGGGGGTTTCGGGGAGCTGTTTTTT,CASSATGGFGELFF
NA,TRBD1,TRBV18,TRBJ1-1,TGTGCCAGCTCGCTGCACCAGACAGGGGAAGCTTTCTTT,CASSLHQTGEAFF
NA,TRBD1,TRBV10-1,TRBJ1-2,TGCGCCAGCAGTCTTATTGACAGGGCTAGCCCAGTTAACTATGGCTACACCTTC,CASSLIDRASPVNYGYTF
NA,NA,TRBV29-1,TRBJ2-7,TGCAGCACCCGTAATCAGGGGAGCTACGAGCAGTACTTC,CSTRNQGSYEQYF
NA,NA,TRBV5-4,TRBJ2-5,TGTGCCAGCAGCTTGGACAGTCACCAAGAGACCCAGTACTTC,CASSLDSHQETQYF
once,TRBD1,TRBV5-1,TRBJ1-1,TGCGCCAGCAGCCAAGGGACAGGGACTAACACTGAAGCTTTCTTT,CASSQGTGTNTEAFF
NA,NA,TRBV6-6,TRBJ1-2,TGTGCCAGCACCTTCGACAGCTATGGCTACACCTTC,CASTFDSYGYTF
NA,NA,TRBV19,TRBJ2-5,TGTGCCAGTGGGGACTGGGGCGAAGAGACCCAGTACTTC,CASGDWGEETQYF
NA,TRBD2,TRBV2,TRBJ2-7,TGTGCCAGCAGCCCGGGACTAGCGGGGGGTTCCTACGAGCAGTACTTC,CASSPGLAGGSYEQYF
NA,NA,TRBV30,TRBJ1-2,TGTGCCTGGACGGGGAGGTTCTATGGCTACACCTTC,CAWTGRFYGYTF
NA,NA,TRBV28,TRBJ1-5,TGTGCCAGCAGAACCGGACAGATCAATCAGCCCCAGCATTTT,CASRTGQINQPQHF
NA,NA,TRBV18,TRBJ1-2,TGTGCCAGCTCACCACAAGGGTCAGGGGATTATGGCTACACCTTC,CASSPQGSGDYGYTF
NA,NA,TRBV7-9,TRBJ1-4,TGTGCCAGCAGCCCAGGGACAACTAATGAAAAACTGTTTTTT,CASSPGTTNEKLFF
NA,TRBD2,TRBV7-2,TRBJ2-3,TGTGCCAGCAGCCTGCTAGCGGTTAGCACAGATACGCAGTATTTT,CASSLLAVSTDTQYF
few,NA,TRBV7-8,TRBJ1-6,TGTGCCAGCAGCTTAGCAGATAGGGGACACTCACCCCTCCACTTT,CASSLADRGHSPLHF
NA,NA,TRBV6-2/TRBV6-3,TRBJ2-3,TGTGCCAGCAGTTACCGAGCGGGTACGCAGTATTTT,CASSYRAGTQYF
NA,NA,TRBV9,TRBJ1-1,TGTGCCAGCAGCGCGAGGATGGAGACTGAAGCTTTCTTT,CASSARMETEAFF
NA,NA,TRBV5-1,TRBJ1-3,TGCGCCAGCAGCTTGGACAGTCAATCTGGAAACACCATATATTTT,CASSLDSQSGNTIYF
once,TRBD1,TRBV6-6,TRBJ2-2,TGTGCCAGCAGTTGGGGACAGGGGAGAGGCACCGGGGAGCTGTTTTTT,CASSWGQGRGTGELFF
NA,NA,TRBV27,TRBJ1-3,TGTGCCAGCAGTTTATCCTACGGGAACTCTGGAAACACCATATATTTT,CASSLSYGNSGNTIYF
once,NA,TRBV28,TRBJ2-6,TGTGCCAGCATTCAGGGAAGCTCTGGGGCCAACGTCCTGACTTTC,CASIQGSSGANVLTF
NA,NA,TRBV30,TRBJ1-6,TGTGCCTGGGTACCGAGCTCCTATAATTCACCCCTCCACTTT,CAWVPSSYNSPLHF
NA,NA,TRBV4-2,TRBJ1-2,TGTGCCAGCAGCCAAGGTGGGCCGGCGGGCTACACCTTC,CASSQGGPAGYTF
once,TRBD2,TRBV4-2,TRBJ2-1,TGTGCCAGCAGCCAACCTAGCGGGGGGGCGTCGAATGAGCAGTTCTTC,CASSQPSGGASNEQFF
NA,TRBD2,TRBV6-2/TRBV6-3,TRBJ2-2,TGTGCCAGCAGTTGGACTAGCGGGGGGGCGGACACCGGGGAGCTGTTTTTT,CASSWTSGGADTGELFF
NA,NA,TRBV2,TRBJ2-1,TGTGCCAGCAGTCCCGAGGGCCCCCCGTACAATGAGCAGTTCTTC,CASSPEGPPYNEQFF
NA,NA,TRBV7-9,TRBJ1-1,TGTGCCAGCAGCCCGCGGGGAGACATGAACACTGAAGCTTTCTTT,CASSPRGDMNTEAFF
NA,TRBD2,TRBV7-2,TRBJ2-7,TGTGCCAGCAGCTTCCAACTAGCGAATTACGAGCAGTACTTC,CASSFQLANYEQYF
NA,NA,TRBV6-5,TRBJ1-6,TGTGCCAGCAGCCTTCGACAGCCCGATAATTCACCCCTCCACTTT,CASSLRQPDNSPLHF